The next 10 T cell receptor beta chains were all read from a single sample in a study of shared clonotypes between healthy human individuals. This table comes from immunoSEQ multiplex PCR, and its TCRdb copy is limited to in-frame clones, with some not included. Of around 650,000 clones in the sample, around 96% are singletons; the top ten hold roughly 0.1%. It was CD45RO-negative cells, positively selected for CCR7, that made up naive CD8 cells, with terminally differentiated effector memory CD45RA+ cells excluded. What was sequenced was naive CD8+ T cells sorted from blood. The source of these receptors is a woman aged 25 to 39 in good health.

The chain uses TRBV13 and TRBJ2-5; TRBD2 matches at 11 bases. Per germline, CDR1 PRHDT and CDR2 FYEKMQ (reference sequence). This CDR3 is built from 16 residues. V gave up 0 bases and J gave up 3 bases; unmatched junction bases: 3. Here the CDR3 DNA reads TGTGCCAGCAGCTTAGGAACTAGCGGGAGTAAAGAGACCCAGTACTTC. This sequence encodes CASSLGTSGSKETQYF.

J is TRBJ2-1 and V is TRBV27, with D tentatively TRBD2 (5 bases). Germline CDR1 is MNHEY and CDR2 is SMNVEV (reference sequence). V lost 8 bases and J lost 0, with 17 bases in between. The CDR3 loop spans 16 amino acids. The CDR3 sequence: CASAPSRGGSYNEQFF. The CDR3 nucleotides read TGTGCCAGCGCCCCGAGCCGGGGTGGCTCCTACAATGAGCAGTTCTTC.

J is TRBJ1-5 and V is TRBV19, with D unclear. V lost 11 bases and J lost 0, with 17 bases in between. CDR3 length equals 15 residues. Germline V gene lookup returns CDR1 LNHDA and CDR2 SQIVND (reference sequence). The CDR3 DNA reads TGTGCCGTGGCCGGAGGTCACTATAGCAATCAGCCCCAGCATTTT. Protein sequence: CAVAGGHYSNQPQHF. The variable domain in full, with the rest retrieved from reference TRBV19 and TRBJ1-5, is DGGITQSPKYLFRKEGQNVTLSCEQNLNHDAMYWYRQDPGQGLRLIYYSQIVNDFQKGDIAEGYSVSREKKESFPLTVTSAQKNPTAFYLCAVAGGHYSNQPQHFGDGTRLSIL.

This chain links TRBV6-1 with TRBJ2-7, with 7 nucleotides matching TRBD1. With V trimmed by 3 bases and J by 2 bases, 10 bases remained unmatched. CDR3 length: 16 residues. From germline, CDR1 is MNHNS and CDR2 SASEGT. CDR3 DNA sequence: TGTGCCAGCAGTGACCCACCGGGACAGTCGGCCTACGAGCAGTACTTC. Translating it yields CASSDPPGQSAYEQYF.

The chain couples TRBV6-4 to TRBJ2-3; 7 bases align to TRBD2. Looked up from germline, CDR1 is MRHNA and CDR2 is SNTAGT. This CDR3 is built from 15 residues. The ends lost 4 bases at V and 2 bases at J; junction bases unmatched: 6. The DNA for the CDR3 is TGTGCCAGCAGTGCCGCTAGCGGAAACACAGATACGCAGTATTTT. Amino acid sequence: CASSAASGNTDTQYF.

The sample holds one count of this clone. The rearrangement links TRBV4-1 to TRBJ2-1, with 9 bases identical to TRBD2. This CDR3 spans 15 amino acids. Unmatched junction bases numbered 8, after V lost 4 bases and J lost 7 bases. CDR1 and CDR2 from the germline V gene are MGHRA and YSYEKL. The DNA of the CDR3 is TGCGCCAGCAGCCGCGCGTCGGGACTAGCAAATGAGCAGTTCTTC. This codes for CASSRASGLANEQFF.

This clone has just one count. This same CDR3 is encoded by further DNA sequences in the sample. The gene calls are TRBV5-1 and TRBJ1-2; TRBD1 matches at 8 bases. Looked up from germline, CDR1 is SGHRS and CDR2 is YFSETQ. Germline trimming cut 0 bases from V and 6 bases from J; bases unmatched to any gene: 1. CDR3 length equals 13 residues. CDR3 sequence: CASSLGQGNGYTF. CDR3 sequence (DNA): TGCGCCAGCAGCTTGGGACAGGGGAATGGCTACACCTTC.

V gene TRBV7-2 combines with J gene TRBJ1-2; D may be TRBD1 (5 bases). This CDR3 region has 17 residues. CDR1 and CDR2 (germline): SGHTA, FQGNSA. Between the trimmed V and J ends, which lost 2 bases and 2 bases, there was a span of 18 bases. In DNA form, the CDR3 reads TGTGCCAGCAGCTTAACCGGATCAGAGAAGGGGAACTATGGCTACACCTTC. This translates into CASSLTGSEKGNYGYTF.

The genes are TRBV11-2 and TRBJ1-3; D is ambiguous. Trimming took off 2 bases at V and 0 bases at J, with 8 bases between the two ends. Germline lookup yields CDR1 SGHAT and CDR2 FQNNGV. The length of the CDR3 is 15 residues. In DNA, the CDR3 is TGTGCCAGCAGCTTAAAGCGGGACTCTGGAAACACCATATATTTT. This translates into CASSLKRDSGNTIYF.

As to this clone: Other nucleotide sequences from this sample produce the same CDR3. The CDR3 DNA follows: TGCGCCAGCAGCCAAGGAACCTACGAGCAGTACTTC. Translating it yields CASSQGTYEQYF. J is TRBJ2-7 and V is TRBV4-1; D remains ambiguous. CDR1 is MGHRA and CDR2 is YSYEKL in the germline V gene. The CDR3 totals 12 residues. V gave up 1 base and J gave up 2 bases, with 3 bases separating them.